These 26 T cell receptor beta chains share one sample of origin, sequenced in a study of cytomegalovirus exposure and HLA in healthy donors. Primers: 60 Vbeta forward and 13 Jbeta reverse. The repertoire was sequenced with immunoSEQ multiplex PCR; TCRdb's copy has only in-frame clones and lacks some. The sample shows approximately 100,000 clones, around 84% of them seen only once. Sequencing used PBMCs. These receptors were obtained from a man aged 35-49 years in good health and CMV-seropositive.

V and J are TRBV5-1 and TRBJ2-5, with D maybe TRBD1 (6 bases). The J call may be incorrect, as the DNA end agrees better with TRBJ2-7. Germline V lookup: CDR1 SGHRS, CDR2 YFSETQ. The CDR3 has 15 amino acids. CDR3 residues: CASSSTGWSSYEQYF. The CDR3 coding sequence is TGCGCCAGCAGCTCGACAGGTTGGAGCTCCTACGAGCAGTACTTC.

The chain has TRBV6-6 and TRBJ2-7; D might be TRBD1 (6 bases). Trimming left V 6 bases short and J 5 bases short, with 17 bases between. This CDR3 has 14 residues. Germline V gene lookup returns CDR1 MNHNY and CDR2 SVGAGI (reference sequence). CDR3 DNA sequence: TGTGCCAGCAGGCCACGACAGGCGACGAACGAGCAGTACTTC. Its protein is CASRPRQATNEQYF.

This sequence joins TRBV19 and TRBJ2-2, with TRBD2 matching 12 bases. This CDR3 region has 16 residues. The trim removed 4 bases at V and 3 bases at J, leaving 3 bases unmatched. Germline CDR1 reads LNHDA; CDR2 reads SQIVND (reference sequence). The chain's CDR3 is CASSRTSGGYTGELFF. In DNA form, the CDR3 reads TGTGCCAGTAGTAGAACTAGCGGGGGGTACACCGGGGAGCTGTTTTTT.

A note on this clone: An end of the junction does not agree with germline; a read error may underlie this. CDR3 sequence: CAIGESKASGANVLTF. CDR3 in DNA: TGTGCCATCGGTGAGTCTAAAGCCTCCGGGGCCAACGTCCTGACTTTC. The V gene is TRBV10-3, the J gene TRBJ2-6; D gene uncertain. The germline V gene has CDR1 ENHRY and CDR2 SYGVKD. The CDR3 length is 16 residues.

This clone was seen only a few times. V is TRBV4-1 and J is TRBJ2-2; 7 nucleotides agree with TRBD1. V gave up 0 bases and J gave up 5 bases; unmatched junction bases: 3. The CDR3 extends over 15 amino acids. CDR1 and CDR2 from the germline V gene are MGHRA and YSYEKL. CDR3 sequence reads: CASSQETGNTGELFF. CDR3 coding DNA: TGCGCCAGCAGCCAAGAGACAGGGAATACCGGGGAGCTGTTTTTT.

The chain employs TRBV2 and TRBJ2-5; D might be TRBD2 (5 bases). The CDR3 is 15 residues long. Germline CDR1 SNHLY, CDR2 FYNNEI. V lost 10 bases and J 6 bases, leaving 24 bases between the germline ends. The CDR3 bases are TGTGCCAACTCGAGGGAGAGTACGGGTGTCCAGACCCAGTACTTC. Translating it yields CANSRESTGVQTQYF.

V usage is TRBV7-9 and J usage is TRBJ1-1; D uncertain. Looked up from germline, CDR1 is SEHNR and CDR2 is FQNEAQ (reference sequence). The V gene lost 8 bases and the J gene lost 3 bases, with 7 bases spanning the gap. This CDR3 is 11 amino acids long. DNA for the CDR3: TGTGCCAGCGACTTCTACACTGAAGCTTTCTTT. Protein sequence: CASDFYTEAFF.

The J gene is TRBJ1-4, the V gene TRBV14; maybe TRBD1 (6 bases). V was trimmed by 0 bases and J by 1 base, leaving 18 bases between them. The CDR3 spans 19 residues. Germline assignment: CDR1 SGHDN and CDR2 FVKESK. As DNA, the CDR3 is TGTGCCAGCAGCCAAGACATGGGGACACCGGAGATAACTAATGAAAAACTGTTTTTT. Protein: CASSQDMGTPEITNEKLFF.

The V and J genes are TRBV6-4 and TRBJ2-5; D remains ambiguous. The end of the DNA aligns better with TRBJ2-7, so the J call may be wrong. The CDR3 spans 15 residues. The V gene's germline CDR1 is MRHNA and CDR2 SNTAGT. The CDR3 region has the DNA TGTGCCAGCAGTGACTCGAGCCGTCTCTCCTACGAGCAGTACTTC. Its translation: CASSDSSRLSYEQYF.

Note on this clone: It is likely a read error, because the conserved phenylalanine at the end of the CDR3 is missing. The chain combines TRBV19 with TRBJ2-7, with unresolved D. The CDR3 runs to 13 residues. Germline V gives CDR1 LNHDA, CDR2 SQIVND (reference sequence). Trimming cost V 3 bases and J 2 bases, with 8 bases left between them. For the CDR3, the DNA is TGTGCCAGTAGTATTGTATGGGCCTACGAGCAGTACCTC. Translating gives CASSIVWAYEQYL.

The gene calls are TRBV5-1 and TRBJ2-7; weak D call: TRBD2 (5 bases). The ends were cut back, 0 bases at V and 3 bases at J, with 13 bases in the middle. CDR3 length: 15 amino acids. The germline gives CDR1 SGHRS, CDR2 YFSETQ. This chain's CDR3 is CASSLDATRGYEQYF. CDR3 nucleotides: TGCGCCAGCAGCTTGGATGCCACCCGGGGCTACGAGCAGTACTTC. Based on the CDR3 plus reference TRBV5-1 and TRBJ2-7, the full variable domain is KAGVTQTPRYLIKTRGQQVTLSCSPISGHRSVSWYQQTPGQGLQFLFEYFSETQRNKGNFPGRFSGRQFSNSRSEMNVSTLELGDSALYLCASSLDATRGYEQYFGPGTRLTVT.

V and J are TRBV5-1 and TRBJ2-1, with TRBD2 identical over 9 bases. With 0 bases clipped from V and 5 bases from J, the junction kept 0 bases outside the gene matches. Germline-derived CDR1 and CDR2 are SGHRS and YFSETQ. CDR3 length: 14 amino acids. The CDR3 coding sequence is TGCGCCAGCAGCTTGGGACTAGCGGACAATGAGCAGTTCTTC. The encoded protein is CASSLGLADNEQFF.

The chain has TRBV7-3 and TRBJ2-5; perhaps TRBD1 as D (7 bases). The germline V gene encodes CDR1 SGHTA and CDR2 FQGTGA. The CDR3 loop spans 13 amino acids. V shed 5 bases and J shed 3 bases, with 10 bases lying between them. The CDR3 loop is CASSRGTEETQYF. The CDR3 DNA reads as TGTGCCAGCAGCCGGGGGACAGAAGAGACCCAGTACTTC.

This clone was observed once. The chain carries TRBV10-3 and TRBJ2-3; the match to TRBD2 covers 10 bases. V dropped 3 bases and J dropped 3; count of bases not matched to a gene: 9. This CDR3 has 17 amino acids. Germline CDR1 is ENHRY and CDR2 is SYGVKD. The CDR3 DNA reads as TGTGCCATCAGTGAAGGTACGAGCGGGAGGGGTACAGATACGCAGTATTTT. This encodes CAISEGTSGRGTDTQYF.

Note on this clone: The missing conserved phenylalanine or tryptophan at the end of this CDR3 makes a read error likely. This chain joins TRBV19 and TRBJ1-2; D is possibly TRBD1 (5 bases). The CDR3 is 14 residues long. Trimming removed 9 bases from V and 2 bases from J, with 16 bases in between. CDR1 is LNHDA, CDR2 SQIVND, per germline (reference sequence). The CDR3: CARGTGYPNYGYTL. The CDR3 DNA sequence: TGTGCCAGGGGTACAGGATACCCGAACTATGGCTACACCCTC.

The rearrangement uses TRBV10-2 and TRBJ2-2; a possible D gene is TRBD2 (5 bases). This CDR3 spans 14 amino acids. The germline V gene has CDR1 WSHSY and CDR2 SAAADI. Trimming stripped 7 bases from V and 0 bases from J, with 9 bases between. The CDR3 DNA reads TGCGCCAGCAATCCGGGGACGAACACCGGGGAGCTGTTTTTT. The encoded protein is CASNPGTNTGELFF.

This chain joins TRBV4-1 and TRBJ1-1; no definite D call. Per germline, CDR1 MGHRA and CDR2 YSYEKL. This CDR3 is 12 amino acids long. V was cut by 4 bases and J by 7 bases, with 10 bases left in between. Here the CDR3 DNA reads TGCGCCAGCAGCCCTGGAGCGGTTGAAGCTTTCTTT. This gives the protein CASSPGAVEAFF.

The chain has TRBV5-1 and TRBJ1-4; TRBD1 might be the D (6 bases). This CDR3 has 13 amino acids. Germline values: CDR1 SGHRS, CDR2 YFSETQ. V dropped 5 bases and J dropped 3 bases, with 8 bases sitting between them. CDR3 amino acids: CASSGQPNEKLFF. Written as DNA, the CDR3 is TGCGCCAGCAGTGGACAGCCTAATGAAAAACTGTTTTTT.

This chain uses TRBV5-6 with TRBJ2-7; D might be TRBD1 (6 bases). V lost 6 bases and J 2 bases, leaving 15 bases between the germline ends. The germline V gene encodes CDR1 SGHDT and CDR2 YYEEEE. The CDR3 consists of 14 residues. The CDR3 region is CASTLPGTPYEQYF. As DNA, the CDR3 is TGTGCCAGCACCCTGCCAGGGACACCCTACGAGCAGTACTTC.

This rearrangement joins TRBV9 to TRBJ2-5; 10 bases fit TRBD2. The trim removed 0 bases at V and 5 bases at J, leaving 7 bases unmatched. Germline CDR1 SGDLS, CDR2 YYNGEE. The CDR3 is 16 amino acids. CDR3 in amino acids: CASSVEAGGLWETQYF. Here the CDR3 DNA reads TGTGCCAGCAGCGTAGAAGCGGGAGGGCTTTGGGAGACCCAGTACTTC. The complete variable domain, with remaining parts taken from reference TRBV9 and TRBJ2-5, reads DSGVTQTPKHLITATGQRVTLRCSPRSGDLSVYWYQQSLDQGLQFLIQYYNGEERAKGNILERFSAQQFPDLHSELNLSSLELGDSALYFCASSVEAGGLWETQYFGPGTRLLVL.

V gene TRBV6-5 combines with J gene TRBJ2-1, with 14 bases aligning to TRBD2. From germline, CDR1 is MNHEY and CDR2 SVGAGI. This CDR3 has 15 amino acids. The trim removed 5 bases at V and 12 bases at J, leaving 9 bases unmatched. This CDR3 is CASSQKGLAGARQFF. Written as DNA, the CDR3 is TGTGCCAGCAGTCAGAAGGGACTAGCGGGAGCGCGGCAGTTCTTC.

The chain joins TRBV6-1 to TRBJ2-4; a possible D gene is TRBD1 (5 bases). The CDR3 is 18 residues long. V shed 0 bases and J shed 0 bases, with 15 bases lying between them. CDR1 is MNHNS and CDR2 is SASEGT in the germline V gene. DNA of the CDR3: TGTGCCAGCAGTGAAGCCGATAGGACAATCCTAGCCAAAAACATTCAGTACTTC. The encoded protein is CASSEADRTILAKNIQYF.

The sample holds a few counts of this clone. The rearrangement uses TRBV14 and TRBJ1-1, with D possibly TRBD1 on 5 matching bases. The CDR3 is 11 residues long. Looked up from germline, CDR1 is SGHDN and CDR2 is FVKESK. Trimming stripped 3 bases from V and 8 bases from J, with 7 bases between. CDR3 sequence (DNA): TGTGCCAGCAGCCAGAGACAGGAAGCTTTCTTT. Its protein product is CASSQRQEAFF. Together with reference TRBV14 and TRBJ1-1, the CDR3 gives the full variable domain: EAGVTQFPSHSVIEKGQTVTLRCDPISGHDNLYWYRRVMGKEIKFLLHFVKESKQDESGMPNNRFLAERTGGTYSTLKVQPAELEDSGVYFCASSQRQEAFFGQGTRLTVV.

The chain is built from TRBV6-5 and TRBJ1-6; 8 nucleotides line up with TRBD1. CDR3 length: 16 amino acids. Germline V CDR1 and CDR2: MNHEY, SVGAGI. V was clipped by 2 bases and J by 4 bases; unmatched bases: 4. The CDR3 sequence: CASSYGDRLYNSPLHF. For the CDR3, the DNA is TGTGCCAGCAGTTACGGGGACAGGTTATATAATTCACCCCTCCACTTT.

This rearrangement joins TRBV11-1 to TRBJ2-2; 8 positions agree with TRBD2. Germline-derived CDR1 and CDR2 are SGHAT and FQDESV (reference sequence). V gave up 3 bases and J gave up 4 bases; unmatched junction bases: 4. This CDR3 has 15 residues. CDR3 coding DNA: TGTGCCAGCAGCTTCGGGCTAGCGGGCACCGGGGAGCTGTTTTTT. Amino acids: CASSFGLAGTGELFF.

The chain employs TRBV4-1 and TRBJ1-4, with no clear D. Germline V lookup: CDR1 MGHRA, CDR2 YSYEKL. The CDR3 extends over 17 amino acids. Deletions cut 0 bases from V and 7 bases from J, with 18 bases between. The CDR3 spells CASSQELPLSGGEKLFF. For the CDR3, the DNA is TGCGCCAGCAGCCAAGAACTCCCTCTCTCGGGAGGTGAAAAACTGTTTTTT.